The subject of this entry is one T cell receptor beta chain. This sample is drawn from a study of blood T cell repertoires in COVID-19. Across the study: Acute and convalescent COVID-19 specimens originated in the United States, Italy and Spain. T cells, B-cell-depleted T cells, or PBMCs provided the cDNA or gDNA that served as material.

V shed 8 bases and J shed 6 bases, with 16 bases lying between them. CDR3 length: 13 residues. The germline V gene has CDR1 MDHEN and CDR2 SYDVKM. Authors' processing steps: Amplifying reference gene primers gave estimates of nucleated cell counts. Some clones are missing from TCRdb's copy, which holds only in-frame ones; the method was immunoSEQ multiplex PCR. V and J calls and clone size come straight from that table; D and trimming were deduced from the DNA. The sample lists 250,000 to 350,000 clones, 75% to 90% occurring once. Source material: peripheral blood. The chain is built from TRBV28 and TRBJ1-1; TRBD1 is a possible D gene (5 bases). The clonotype was recovered from a man aged 18 to 29 with active or convalescent COVID-19. The CDR3 DNA follows: TGTGCCAGCGCCCGGGGGGTCAGATCTGAAGCTTTCTTT. Protein: CASARGVRSEAFF.